Below, 6 T cell receptor beta chains from the same sample are listed, as sequenced in a study of T cells in pancreatic ductal adenocarcinoma. Selected pancreatic ductal adenocarcinoma patients had undergone surgery without neoadjuvant therapy. Libraries were prepared by immunoSEQ multiplex PCR; TCRdb keeps only in-frame clonotypes and omits some of them. The sample contains 15,000 to 20,000 clones, roughly 90% of which appear only once. The material sequenced was PBMCs. These TCRs come from a human donor with pancreatic ductal adenocarcinoma.

The V and J genes are TRBV28 and TRBJ1-1, with D possibly being TRBD1 (6 bases). V lost 6 bases and J lost 4, with 18 bases in between. The CDR3 runs to 15 residues. Germline CDR1 and CDR2: MDHEN and SYDVKM. The chain's CDR3 is CASSSLYDRRTEAFF. CDR3 coding DNA: TGTGCCAGCAGCAGCCTATATGACAGGCGCACTGAAGCTTTCTTT.

The chain carries TRBV10-3 and TRBJ1-5, with D unresolved. The germline V gene encodes CDR1 ENHRY and CDR2 SYGVKD. The V end lost 3 bases, the J end lost 8 bases, and 11 bases lay between the germline ends. This CDR3 contains 13 residues. The CDR3 DNA reads as TGTGCCATCAGTGATATCCGGGGTGAGCCCCAGCATTTT. Its translation is CAISDIRGEPQHF.

The V call is TRBV5-1, the J call TRBJ2-6, with no clear D. CDR1 and CDR2 (germline): SGHRS, YFSETQ. Deletions cut 0 bases from V and 0 bases from J, with 10 bases between. The CDR3 contains 17 residues. CDR3 amino acids: CASSLAPQDSGANVLTF. CDR3 sequence (DNA): TGCGCCAGCAGCTTGGCTCCACAAGACTCTGGGGCCAACGTCCTGACTTTC.

The chain joins TRBV4-3 to TRBJ2-1, with TRBD2 identical over 8 bases. The CDR3 runs 16 residues. CDR1 and CDR2 (germline): LGHNA, YSLEER. V trimming: 0 bases; J trimming: 8 bases; junction bases outside the gene matches: 9. The CDR3 DNA reads as TGCGCCAGCAGCCAAGATCCAGCGGGGGCCGGGGATGAGCAGTTCTTC. Translated: CASSQDPAGAGDEQFF.

The rearrangement uses TRBV10-3 and TRBJ2-7, with 8 bases aligning to TRBD2. Trimming cost V 0 bases and J 0 bases; bases outside gene matches: 4. Germline CDR1 and CDR2: ENHRY and SYGVKD. The CDR3 has 16 amino acids. The CDR3 DNA follows: TGTGCCATCAGTGAGTCGAGGGCGGGGGGCTCCTACGAGCAGTACTTC. Amino acids: CAISESRAGGSYEQYF.

J is TRBJ1-1 and V is TRBV7-2; D gene ambiguous. The CDR3 runs to 13 residues. Trimming took 7 bases from V and 0 from J, leaving 9 bases between them. Per germline, CDR1 SGHTA and CDR2 FQGNSA. The DNA of the CDR3 is TGTGCCAGCACCCCCTTTATGAACACTGAAGCTTTCTTT. It yields the protein CASTPFMNTEAFF.